This T cell receptor (beta chain) was recorded in a study of early T cells in non-severe SARS-CoV-2 infection. Germline CDR1 reads DFQATT; CDR2 reads SNEGSKA (reference sequence). This CDR3 comprises 13 residues. Trimming at V came to 5 bases and at J to 3 bases, leaving 6 bases not matched to a gene. In the library, individual cDNA molecules carried attached unique molecular identifiers. TCRdb redid the calling of the 5' RACE reads with MiXCR, one entry per CDR3 protein. The sample carries 11,000 or so distinct CDR3 sequences, about 4.9% recorded once. This chain joins TRBV20-1 and TRBJ1-1, with 7 bases matching TRBD1. This receptor was identified in an adult who was a healthcare worker with PCR-confirmed SARS-CoV-2 infection or an uninfected control (not recorded which). Sequencing was carried out using whole blood. CDR3 sequence (DNA): TGCAGTGCTGCGGGACAGTTCGACACTGAAGCTTTCTTT. Translating gives CSAAGQFDTEAFF.